This T cell receptor beta chain is drawn from a study of Graves' ophthalmopathy and Graves' hyperthyroidism. General study points: Progression of ophthalmopathy was predicted by the model with about 66% sensitivity and just over 72% specificity.

Certain patients were not enrolled. These were patients with other autoimmune diseases, uncontrolled infections, pregnancy or lactation. From RNA, the CDR3 regions of TCR beta chains were amplified and sequenced. HTBI primers were employed in first-round RT-PCR, then a second-round multiplex PCR followed. One entry per CDR3 protein, called by TCRdb with MiXCR from the multiplex PCR reads. The sample yields around 1,200,000 distinct CDR3 sequences, 35% to 40% seen once. This clonotype showed up many times. Antigen unknown. The CDR3 has 15 residues. The germline V and J ends were trimmed by 4 bases and 1 base, with 14 bases remaining between them. Germline V gene sequence: CDR1 SGHRS, CDR2 YFSETQ.

The chain is built from TRBV5-1 and TRBJ1-1; weak D call: TRBD1 (6 bases). This clonotype was obtained from an adult man with Graves' hyperthyroidism. Sequenced: peripheral blood or thyroid tissue (not recorded which). This chain's CDR3 is CASSALQGGNTEAFF. The CDR3 nucleotides read TGCGCCAGCAGCGCGCTACAGGGCGGGAACACTGAAGCTTTCTTT.